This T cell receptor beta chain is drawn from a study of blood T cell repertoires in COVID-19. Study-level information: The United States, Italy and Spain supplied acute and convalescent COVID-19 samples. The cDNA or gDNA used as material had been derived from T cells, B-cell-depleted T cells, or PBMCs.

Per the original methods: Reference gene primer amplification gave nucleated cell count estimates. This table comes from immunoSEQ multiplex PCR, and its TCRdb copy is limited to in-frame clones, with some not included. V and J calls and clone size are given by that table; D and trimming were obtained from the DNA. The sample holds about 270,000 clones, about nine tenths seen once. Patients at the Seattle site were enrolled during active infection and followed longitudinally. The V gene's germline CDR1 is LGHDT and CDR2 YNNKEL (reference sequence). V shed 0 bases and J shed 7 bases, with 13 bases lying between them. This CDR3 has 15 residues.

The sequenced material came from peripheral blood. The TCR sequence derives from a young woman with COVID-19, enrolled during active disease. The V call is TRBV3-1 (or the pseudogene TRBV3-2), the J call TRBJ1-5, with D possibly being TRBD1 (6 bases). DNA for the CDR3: TGTGCCAGCAGCCAAGATCGGGCAGGACAGCAGCCCCAGCATTTT. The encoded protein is CASSQDRAGQQPQHF.